The entry that follows covers one T cell receptor beta chain sequence. These data are taken from a study of blood T cell repertoires in COVID-19. Study details: COVID-19 samples collected from the United States, Italy and Spain covered acute and convalescent phases. Sample material is recorded as cDNA or gDNA derived from T cells, B-cell-depleted T cells, or PBMCs.

The CDR3 is 14 amino acids. Generated by immunoSEQ multiplex PCR, the TCRdb table keeps only in-frame clones and is missing some. This sample has 220,000 or so clones, with less than 85% found just once. Sequencing was carried out using peripheral blood. The V call is TRBV21-1, the J call TRBJ1-5. TRBV21-1 is a listed pseudogene. The clonotype was recovered from a woman of 80 years or more with acute or convalescent COVID-19. For the CDR3, the DNA is TGTGCCAGCCAGCCGGGTCGGGGCAATCAGCCCCAGCATTTT. Residues: CASQPGRGNQPQHF.